The clone carrying this TCR beta chain showed up just a few times. The V end was cut by 4 bases, the J end by 0 bases, with 9 bases between. This CDR3 region has 14 residues. Germline V gene sequence: CDR1 SGHNT, CDR2 YENEEA. The sample comes from a study of blood T cells in healthy people across ages. PCR was performed a second time for roughly 7 to 12 cycles using a sample-barcoded 5' primer and a J-beta primer mix. In TCRdb, the 5' RACE reads were re-called with MiXCR into one record per CDR3 protein. Of more than 800,000 distinct CDR3 sequences in the sample, 25% to 30% were seen once. The sequenced sample consisted of blood. The sequence came from a woman older than 75 in good health. V gene TRBV11-3 combines with J gene TRBJ1-2; D gene ambiguous. The CDR3 loop is CASSSEVANYGYTF. The CDR3 nucleotides read TGTGCCAGCAGCTCCGAAGTAGCTAACTATGGCTACACCTTC.